The source of this TCR beta chain is a study of shared clonotypes between healthy human individuals. Profiled with immunoSEQ multiplex PCR; TCRdb holds only in-frame clones, not every one. Seen here are fewer than 550,000 clones, about 75% observed once, and the top ten hold under 15%. The sample holds one count of this clone. Germline CDR1 and CDR2: ENHRY and SYGVKD. The V segment lost 5 bases and the J segment 0 bases; nucleotides outside the gene matches: 2. CDR3 length: 14 amino acids. The TCR sequence derives from a woman aged 40-49 years in good health. Some clones in this sample may be carry-over from other donors' samples. This chain links TRBV10-3 with TRBJ2-7; TRBD2 matches 9 bases. The sample taken for sequencing was PBMCs. The CDR3 loop is CAISWREGSYEQYF. CDR3 nucleotide sequence: TGTGCCATCAGTTGGCGGGAGGGCTCCTACGAGCAGTACTTC.